This T cell receptor beta chain was sequenced during a study of T cells after yellow fever vaccination. Study information: Any fraction with a low cell number was prepared using SMART-Seq v4 Ultra Low Input. Study results and caveats: Any FACS-sorted repertoire could hold abundant clonotypes that contaminate it from the bulk population. Relatively few clonotypes were ones that appeared in both CD4 and CD8 compartments. In post-booster samples, most primary-vaccination clones reappeared (just under 97% CD4, nearly 90% CD8).

V gave up 2 bases and J gave up 4 bases, with 12 bases separating them. Per germline, CDR1 SEHNR and CDR2 FQNEAQ (reference sequence). This CDR3 has 15 residues. TCRdb redid the calling of the 5' RACE reads with MiXCR, one entry per CDR3 protein. The sample comprises around 530,000 distinct CDR3 sequences, about 15% of which are singletons, and 15% to 20% rests with the top ten. This clonotype was detected many times. The antigen is not known. The sample here was PBMCs, taken less than 6 days after the first yellow fever vaccination. The chain recombines TRBV7-9 with TRBJ2-1; D perhaps matches TRBD2 (7 bases). The receptor was derived from a man aged 18 to 35 who received the YFV17D yellow fever vaccine. The CDR3 spells CASSLRGGLYNEQFF. In DNA, the CDR3 is TGTGCCAGCAGCTTAAGGGGGGGCCTGTACAATGAGCAGTTCTTC.